Described below is a single T cell receptor (beta chain) sequence and its context. Its cognate antigen has yet to be identified. One base away there is no much larger clone; base qualities are not given. These data originate in a study of cytomegalovirus exposure and HLA in healthy donors (dated by TCRdb to 2017 to 2019). For the wider study: In an earlier analysis of roughly 590 of the donors, 250 to 300 Gb of sequence data and 90 million to 130 million unique TCR beta sequences from about 179 million T cells were reported. Of the roughly 400 genotyped donors, approximately 83% fell in the genetic ancestry cluster associated with self-reported Caucasian donors. An earlier analysis of approximately 500 of the donors applied high-throughput TCR beta sequencing to assess whether each TCR beta V gene segment acted as functional or pseudogenic. The study aimed to test whether cataloging public T cell receptors could reveal signatures of past pathogen exposure. Because of strong linkage in the cohort, roughly five DR-DQ haplotypes were treated as single units for association and clustering. All discovery cohort repertoires had been generated using a single sequencing platform. Rather than using new phenotypic data, the later analysis identified candidate immune exposures from TCR beta sequences and from how often those sequences occurred across donors. A later analysis re-analyzed previously published TCR beta repertoires from several hundred donors and added high-resolution HLA genotyping to study TCR occurrence patterns. To predict cytomegalovirus infection status, the study combined high-throughput TCR immunosequencing, statistical association of individual TCRs with disease status, and machine learning. Among 398 genotyped donors of the cohort, an average of around 240,000 unique TCR beta nucleotide sequences were sequenced per donor, roughly 18% of them non-productive. HLA typing included class I and class II loci at four-digit resolution. The study profiled the T cell repertoires of 550 to 700 subjects by immunosequencing and related them to cytomegalovirus serostatus. Genome-wide SNP genotypes for about 65% of the 666 donors were used in a later genetic analysis, which treated that subset as a discovery cohort. An early release covering 500 to 750 HLA-typed donors comprised 300 to 350 gigabases of sequencing data and 85 million or so unique TCR sequences. Besides the first cohort of around 670 subjects, a separate validation cohort made up of about 120 different subjects was used. Donor age, sex, ethnicity and CMV serostatus were compiled alongside the repertoire data. Typing coverage varied by locus: about 620-630 donors for A, B, C, DRB1 and DQB1; 522 for DQA1; more than 600 for DPA1; roughly 470 for DPB1.

The receptor library was made with the immunoSEQ multiplex PCR assay. For the multiplex PCR, a mixture combining 60 forward primers for TCR Vbeta segments and 13 reverse primers for TCR Jbeta segments was used. Amplification of the CDR3 region of rearranged TCR beta genes was performed with a multiplex PCR assay on genomic DNA. Amplified TCR beta libraries were sequenced as 87-base-pair reads on the Illumina HiSeq System. The paper's data handling went like this. A later analysis counted some 80 million unique TCR beta chains across the 700 or so repertoires, and roughly 10 million of these chains were shared by at least two donors. Raw reads were error-corrected and collapsed into unique sequences with a nearest-neighbor algorithm that merged closely related sequences to remove PCR and sequencing errors. CDR3 sequences were aligned to IMGT reference sequences to assign V, D and J gene segments. Each retained sequence needed at least a six-nucleotide match to both a V gene segment and a J gene segment. A rearrangement was called productive if the CDR3 had no stop codons and remained in frame with V and J, and every other rearrangement was called non-productive. Following IMGT convention, CDR3 was defined as the stretch from the second conserved V-encoded cysteine up to the conserved J-encoded phenylalanine. In an earlier analysis of more than 550 of the donors, sequences lacking an unambiguous match to a single V gene segment were excluded. An earlier analysis of 587 of the donors called V segments functional above 56.7% productive rearrangements and segregating when the between-donor standard deviation exceeded 5%. A statistical classification framework was built to diagnose cytomegalovirus status from the catalog of TCR beta chain sequences. A later analysis assigned V and J genes by comparing TCR nucleotide sequences with IMGT/GENE-DB human TR gene sequences. In a later analysis, CDR3 sequences and most-parsimonious VDJ recombination scenarios were assigned using the TCRdist pipeline. A later analysis defined each TCR beta chain by its CDR3 amino acid sequence plus V-gene family, and excluded reads lacking a unique V-gene family. As a way to deal with suspected cross-contamination and a sequencing artifact, a later analysis dropped roughly 620 nucleotide sequences that were highly shared and had low generation probability. In a later analysis, a clonal expansion index was calculated for each public chain from normalized within-repertoire ranks of inferred template counts. In a later analysis, generation probabilities were computed using a VDJ recombination model fitted to out-of-frame rearrangements, and the results were checked against IGoR. In a later analysis, hypergeometric tests were used to score TCR-TCR, TCR-HLA and TCR-CMV co-occurrence, with a repertoire-size bias correction applied to TCR pairs. False discovery rates were estimated in a later analysis by permuting HLA or CMV assignments 20 times. A later analysis grouped co-occurring TCRs with DBSCAN, adding TCRdist sequence similarity when clustering within HLA-allele-positive subsets. For co-occurrence clustering, repertoires with fewer than 30,000 or more than 120,000 public chains were excluded, along with roughly five repertoires with anomalous nucleotide sharing. TCRdb provides this immuneACCESS table in a form limited to in-frame rearrangements. Some clones are lacking; in checked studies, under half of them reflect an unresolved V gene, and why the rest are absent is not known. V and J calls and clone size are as listed in that table; D and trimming were resolved from the DNA. This sample is represented by about 140,000 clones; around 80% of them were singletons. The ten biggest clones cover 1.5% to 2.5% of the sample.

The cohort consisted of fewer than 700 healthy bone marrow donors. All cohort members were sampled while nominally healthy, although unrecorded immune exposures were likely present. The donor was CMV seronegative and was included in the group of a few hundred seronegative cohort members. Each donor provided a peripheral blood sample, and peripheral blood mononuclear cells were used for TCR beta sequencing. Genomic DNA was extracted from the blood cell samples with the Qiagen DNeasy Blood Extraction Kit. The germline V gene encodes CDR1 SNHLY and CDR2 FYNNEI. Trimmed from V: 6 bases; trimmed from J: 1 base; junction bases lacking a gene match: 6. The CDR3 covers 15 residues, taking in both the cysteine and the phenylalanine. The sequence is cut down to CDR3 DNA, 45 bases in frame from base 1. The paper as a whole reports these results and caveats: Because some donors lacked HLA typing at each locus, the association tests relied only on the typed subset. The study listed 150 to 200 TCR beta chains as associated with cytomegalovirus. A later analysis found that TCR association rates varied across HLA loci, with DRB1 alleles showing the most associated TCRs and HLA-C alleles the fewest. In a later analysis, HLA-associated TCR beta chains showed more clonal expansion and lower generation probabilities than non-associated chains that were equally common. Across donors, most TCR sequences were observed very rarely, whereas some public TCRs were present in many individuals. A few of the identified cytomegalovirus-associated TCR beta chains were confirmed in vitro to be specific for cytomegalovirus antigens. A later analysis associated about 17,000 TCR beta sequences with specific HLA alleles at a false discovery rate of 0.05. An association between a missense DCLRE1C variant and V-gene and J-gene trimming of TCR beta chains was found in a later genetic analysis and replicated in an independent cohort. Because counts were too low, seventeen rarely observed V segments, including chromosome 9 orphons, were left out of the earlier analysis of 587 of the donors. Correlated functional status among segregating V segments might be attributable to linkage disequilibrium, but an unknown experimental factor could not be ruled out. The cohort was sequenced for TCR beta chains only, and without alpha or paired-chain data the features that could be detected were limited. The presence/absence analyses assumed that sequencing depth was roughly uniform across donors, and that assumption may not be true. When HLA alleles, especially DR and DQ, strongly co-occurred, attributing TCR associations to individual alleles was difficult. A later genetic analysis reported fewer N-insertions in productive TCRs among donors in an Asian-associated ancestry cluster than the roughly 640-donor mean. A group of highly shared sequence variants was considered likely to be a technical artifact of the sequencing pipeline. Several of the top co-occurrence clusters appeared to be linked to parvovirus B19, influenza, CMV and Epstein-Barr virus, according to a later analysis. In a later analysis, most CMV-associated TCR beta chains were found to appear HLA-restricted, with HLA associations seemingly driven largely by CMV exposure. In an earlier analysis of 587 of the donors, most TCR beta V segments appeared in productive rearrangements about 87% or about 30% of the time, broadly matching IMGT annotations. In both the original and validation cohorts, the classifier was reported to diagnose cytomegalovirus status with high specificity and sensitivity. Immune exposure information for the cohort was limited to CMV serostatus. According to the authors, the approach could potentially be generalized to other disease states and immunological phenotypes. Some IMGT-functional V segments, including TRBV6-2 and TRBV6-3, could not be distinguished by the 87-base-pair reads and were therefore excluded. A further reported finding was that TCR beta sequences accurately predicted the HLA-A and HLA-B alleles for most subjects in the first cohort.

The V and J segments used are TRBV2 and TRBJ1-1, and TRBD1 matches 9 of the central bases. The clonotype was recovered from a woman aged 40 to 50 in good health and CMV-seronegative. Sequencing used PBMCs. The CDR3 sequence is CASRRLGQGNTEAFF. The sequence in DNA is TGTGCCAGCAGGAGGCTGGGACAGGGGAACACTGAAGCTTTCTTT.